A single T cell receptor beta chain is shown here with its context. Its antigen is still unknown. The CDR3 has 17 amino acids. Germline loops: CDR1 MDHEN, CDR2 SYDVKM. Trimming took off 5 bases at V and 6 bases at J, with 24 bases between the two ends. The PCR contained 60 Vbeta and 13 Jbeta primers. Here immunoSEQ multiplex PCR was the method, and the copy in TCRdb shows in-frame clones only, minus some. In the table there are fewer than 120,000 clones, over 60% of which are singletons. The data were taken from a study of cytomegalovirus exposure and HLA in healthy donors. Study outcomes and limitations: A later analysis appeared to link common viral pathogens to several of the most significant clusters. Some TCR beta chains (164 of them) were listed as cytomegalovirus-associated. The study had only CMV serostatus as immune exposure information.

Sequencing was carried out using PBMCs. The TCR was taken from a woman in her thirties in good health and CMV-seronegative. The rearrangement uses TRBV28 and TRBJ2-3, with a tentative D call TRBD1 (5 bases). The CDR3 spells CASSEGTTGQGWDTQYF. The CDR3 DNA follows: TGTGCCAGCAGTGAAGGAACTACTGGGCAGGGCTGGGATACGCAGTATTTT.